These 32 T cell receptor beta chains share one sample of origin, sequenced in a study of CD8+CD57+ T cells in acquired aplastic anemia (dated by TCRdb to between 2017 and 2018). Flow cytometry had shown CD8+CD57+ cell expansion in the patients selected for sequencing. These reads were obtained on an Illumina HiSeq 2000. TCR beta VDJ combination and CDR3 sequence profiling used genomic DNA as the template. Using fastp at Q25 and MiXCR, TCRdb reprocessed the public reads and kept productive beta chains. Every entry covers one CDR3 protein and lists the most common genes and DNA from its rows. For this sample the table gives roughly 220,000 distinct CDR3 sequences, of which roughly two thirds were detected only once. The ten largest clonotypes hold 58% of the sample. Material for sequencing was sorted CD4+, CD8+, or CD8+CD57+ T cells (not recorded which) from PBMCs. The receptors shown here come from a human donor with aplastic anemia.

This clonotype was seen a few times. The chain carries TRBV7-9 and TRBJ2-3, with 7 bases matching TRBD1. The germline V gene has CDR1 SEHNR and CDR2 FQNEAQ (reference sequence). The V segment lost 7 bases and the J segment 2 bases; nucleotides outside the gene matches: 9. The CDR3 runs 15 residues. Here the CDR3 reads CASTPGQADTDTQYF. The CDR3 region has the DNA TGTGCCAGCACGCCAGGACAGGCAGACACAGATACGCAGTATTTT.

Only one count was recorded for this clonotype. This chain connects TRBV20-1 to TRBJ2-3; TRBD2 aligns across 14 bases. Germline trimming cut 5 bases from V and 4 bases from J; bases unmatched to any gene: 11. This CDR3 is 17 amino acids long. CDR1 and CDR2 (germline): DFQATT, SNEGSKA (reference sequence). Here the CDR3 reads CSAPVPGLAGVADTQYF. CDR3 sequence (DNA): TGCAGTGCTCCCGTTCCGGGACTAGCGGGAGTCGCAGATACGCAGTATTTT.

The chain uses TRBV12-3 or TRBV12-4 and TRBJ2-1; either TRBD1 or TRBD2 may supply D (5 bases each). The CDR3 length is 15 residues. V lost 6 bases and J 4 bases, leaving 16 bases between the germline ends. Here the CDR3 reads CASSGADLVYNEQFF. The CDR3 region has the DNA TGTGCCAGCAGCGGGGCTGACCTGGTGTACAATGAGCAGTTCTTC.

The rearrangement links TRBV5-1 to TRBJ2-7, with 9 positions matching TRBD1. The CDR3 is made up of 15 amino acids. The V gene end was trimmed by 3 bases and the J gene end by 2 bases; junction bases not matched to a gene: 6. Looked up from germline, CDR1 is SGHRS and CDR2 is YFSETQ. The CDR3 region is CASSYLTGGTYEQYF. DNA of the CDR3: TGCGCCAGCAGCTACCTGACAGGGGGGACCTACGAGCAGTACTTC.

The rearrangement links TRBV24-1 to TRBJ2-2; TRBD2 might be the D (6 bases). V was shortened by 3 bases and J by 3 bases, with 16 bases between the two germline ends. The CDR3 is 17 amino acids. Germline V lookup: CDR1 KGHDR, CDR2 SFDVKD. CDR3 amino acids: CATSDTEGPRDTGELFF. The DNA of the CDR3 is TGTGCCACCAGTGATACGGAGGGCCCTCGGGACACCGGGGAGCTGTTTTTT.

J is TRBJ2-1 and V is TRBV7-8; 7 nucleotides line up with TRBD1. Germline V gene lookup returns CDR1 SGHVS and CDR2 FQNEAQ. V lost 5 bases to trimming and J lost 3 bases; unmatched junction nucleotides: 7. CDR3 length equals 15 residues. CDR3 in DNA: TGTGCCAGCAGCCAACTGACAGGGAACTACAATGAGCAGTTCTTC. The encoded protein is CASSQLTGNYNEQFF.

This clonotype came up many times. J is TRBJ2-5 and V is TRBV5-6, with 7 bases matching TRBD1. From germline, CDR1 is SGHDT and CDR2 YYEEEE. Losses at the gene ends were 1 base for V and 9 bases for J; bases not matched to a gene: 15. The CDR3 spans 16 residues. CDR3 nucleotides: TGTGCCAGCAGCTTGTCTGGTCCAACAGGGGTGGAGGCCCAGTACTTC. This codes for CASSLSGPTGVEAQYF.

This chain uses TRBV7-9 with TRBJ1-4; D unclear. The germline V and J ends were trimmed by 4 bases and 4 bases, with 4 bases remaining between them. CDR1 is SEHNR, CDR2 FQNEAQ, per germline (reference sequence). The CDR3 is 12 amino acids. The CDR3 sequence is CASSWGNEKLFF. The DNA for the CDR3 is TGTGCCAGCAGCTGGGGTAATGAAAAACTGTTTTTT.

This clonotype was detected many times. The rearrangement uses TRBV5-1 and TRBJ2-7; D unresolved. Between the trimmed V and J ends, which lost 7 bases and 0 bases, there was a span of 11 bases. Looked up from germline, CDR1 is SGHRS and CDR2 is YFSETQ. This CDR3 comprises 13 residues. CDR3 nucleotides: TGCGCCAGCGCCTTTTTCGCCTCCTACGAGCAGTACTTC. It is translated as CASAFFASYEQYF.

The chain links TRBV2 to TRBJ2-5; 8 nucleotides agree with TRBD2. Germline V gene data show CDR1 as SNHLY and CDR2 as FYNNEI. Trimming removed 8 bases from V and 6 bases from J; junction bases left unmatched: 14. The CDR3 totals 15 residues. This CDR3 is CASLHSGTWSQTQYF. CDR3 DNA: TGTGCCAGCCTTCATAGCGGGACATGGTCTCAGACCCAGTACTTC.

The CDR3: CASNIAWYNEQFF. The CDR3 DNA follows: TGTGCCAGCAATATAGCTTGGTACAATGAGCAGTTCTTC. The chain recombines TRBV5-4 with TRBJ2-1; D is undetermined. This CDR3 is 13 amino acids long. Germline CDR1 SGHNT, CDR2 YYREEE (reference sequence). V was pared by 6 bases and J by 4 bases, with 11 bases between.

About this clonotype itself: One junction end disagrees with the germline gene, perhaps due to a read error. The chain has TRBV10-3 and TRBJ1-2; weak D call: TRBD1 (5 bases). Germline V lookup: CDR1 ENHRY, CDR2 SYGVKD. This CDR3 is built from 13 residues. The CDR3 sequence: CALSPGRTYGYTF. CDR3 sequence (DNA): TGTGCCCTCAGCCCGGGACGGACCTATGGCTACACCTTC.

About this clonotype: The junction and the germline gene differ at one end; a read error may be behind it. The chain uses TRBV2 and TRBJ2-7; D may correspond to TRBD1 or TRBD2 (5 bases each). Germline V gene sequence: CDR1 SNHLY, CDR2 FYNNEI. The CDR3 loop spans 14 amino acids. The CDR3 nucleotides read TGTGCCAACAGTGAGGAGGCAGGGCTTAACGAGCAGTACTTC. This gives the protein CANSEEAGLNEQYF. The complete variable domain, with remaining parts taken from reference TRBV2 and TRBJ2-7, reads EPEVTQTPSHQVTQMGQEVILRCVPISNHLYFYWYRQILGQKVEFLVSFYNNEISEKSEIFDDQFSVERPDGSNFTLKIRSTKLEDSAMYFCANSEEAGLNEQYFGPGTRLTVT.

This rearrangement joins TRBV5-1 to TRBJ1-1; D is uncertain. Germline V gives CDR1 SGHRS, CDR2 YFSETQ. The V and J ends lost 4 bases and 1 base respectively, with 17 bases between them. CDR3 length: 16 residues. The CDR3 DNA sequence: TGCGCCAGCAGCGCTCCGTTCGGCAATACGAACACTGAAGCTTTCTTT. It yields the protein CASSAPFGNTNTEAFF. The entire variable domain, with the rest obtained from reference TRBV5-1 and TRBJ1-1, is as follows: KAGVTQTPRYLIKTRGQQVTLSCSPISGHRSVSWYQQTPGQGLQFLFEYFSETQRNKGNFPGRFSGRQFSNSRSEMNVSTLELGDSALYLCASSAPFGNTNTEAFFGQGTRLTVV.

This chain links TRBV7-6 with TRBJ2-3; 8 positions match TRBD2. CDR3 length: 15 residues. The V and J ends lost 4 bases and 1 base, in that order; junction bases with no gene match: 4. Looked up from germline, CDR1 is SGHVS and CDR2 is FNYEAQ. In DNA, the CDR3 is TGTGCCAGCAGCTCCCATAGCGGGGGCACAGATACGCAGTATTTT. Translating gives CASSSHSGGTDTQYF.

The chain carries TRBV7-2 and TRBJ2-1; TRBD2 agrees at 8 bases. The germline V gene encodes CDR1 SGHTA and CDR2 FQGNSA. With 1 base clipped from V and 10 bases from J, the junction kept 9 bases outside the gene matches. The length of the CDR3 is 15 residues. In DNA form, the CDR3 reads TGTGCCAGCAGCTTAGTATCGGGGGGGGAATACGAGCAGTTCTTC. This translates into CASSLVSGGEYEQFF.

The genes are TRBV6-5 and TRBJ1-4; D ambiguous. Germline V CDR1 and CDR2: MNHEY, SVGAGI. Trimming removed 5 bases at V and 2 bases at J, with 12 bases between. CDR3 size: 15 residues. CDR3 in DNA: TGTGCCAGCAGTCGGTCCCCGTCCACTAATGAAAAACTGTTTTTT. Protein sequence: CASSRSPSTNEKLFF.

The chain links TRBV15 to TRBJ1-1; D gene ambiguous. With 1 base removed from V and 11 bases from J, the gap between germline ends came to 14 bases. Germline V gene sequence: CDR1 LNHNV, CDR2 YYDKDF (reference sequence). There are 13 residues in the CDR3. This CDR3 is CATSRVVGPLAFF. The CDR3 DNA sequence: TGTGCCACCAGCAGAGTGGTGGGTCCCCTGGCTTTCTTT.

The chain links TRBV7-2 to TRBJ1-4; D may be TRBD1 (6 bases). Deletions cut 5 bases from V and 3 bases from J, with 13 bases between. This CDR3 spans 15 amino acids. Germline assignment: CDR1 SGHTA and CDR2 FQGNSA. The CDR3 nucleotides read TGTGCCAGCAGCCTGGGGAGGACAGCTAATGAAAAACTGTTTTTT. It yields the protein CASSLGRTANEKLFF.

For this clonotype: This CDR3 fails to terminate in the conserved phenylalanine or tryptophan, so it likely reflects a read error. It is unclear where the CDR3 begins or ends on the DNA, so no DNA is shown, and the CDR3 is as TCRdb lists it. V and J are TRBV6-9 and TRBJ2-5; TRBD1 reflects the table's D call only, with no check against the DNA. The CDR3 adds up to 11 amino acids, both ends counted. The V gene's germline CDR1 is MNHGY and CDR2 SVAAGI. This CDR3 reads CASTQSGTLST.

The chain couples TRBV9 to TRBJ1-1; a weak D match, TRBD1 (6 bases). The V end lost 4 bases, the J end lost 1 base, and 14 bases lay between the germline ends. Germline values: CDR1 SGDLS, CDR2 YYNGEE. The CDR3 loop spans 15 amino acids. CDR3 region: CASSISGTRNTEAFF. In DNA, the CDR3 is TGTGCCAGCAGCATCTCCGGGACACGGAACACTGAAGCTTTCTTT.

The CDR3 loop is CASSLDQLALSYEQYF. The CDR3 nucleotides are TGTGCCAGCAGCTTGGACCAACTAGCGCTCTCCTACGAGCAGTACTTC. The gene calls are TRBV5-4 and TRBJ2-7; 7 bases fit TRBD2. V lost 0 bases and J lost 0; bases outside the gene matches: 6. The CDR3 is 16 residues long. Germline V gene data show CDR1 as SGHNT and CDR2 as YYREEE (reference sequence). Filled out from reference TRBV5-4 and TRBJ2-7, the complete variable domain reads ETGVTQSPTHLIKTRGQQVTLRCSSQSGHNTVSWYQQALGQGPQFIFQYYREEENGRGNFPPRFSGLQFPNYSSELNVNALELDDSALYLCASSLDQLALSYEQYFGPGTRLTVT.

This clonotype was seen only a few times. The chain employs TRBV5-5 and TRBJ1-2, with 7 nucleotides matching TRBD1. The CDR3 is made up of 14 amino acids. CDR1 is SGHKS and CDR2 is YYEKEE in the germline V gene (reference sequence). V was pared by 7 bases and J by 2 bases, with 8 bases of the junction left unmatched. CDR3 in amino acids: CASGPSTGNYGYTF. For the CDR3, the DNA is TGTGCCAGCGGCCCCTCGACAGGGAACTATGGCTACACCTTC.

The gene calls are TRBV25-1 and TRBJ2-1; 15 positions agree with TRBD2. CDR3 length: 20 residues. Looked up from germline, CDR1 is MGHDK and CDR2 is SYGVNS. Trimming took 1 base from V and 0 from J; bases not matched to a gene: 7. The CDR3 DNA sequence: TGTGCCAGCAGTGAATCGGGTCGGACTAGCGGGAGGGCCTCCTACAATGAGCAGTTCTTC. Its protein is CASSESGRTSGRASYNEQFF.

This chain connects TRBV6-5 to TRBJ1-1; weak D call: TRBD1 (5 bases). Germline V CDR1 and CDR2: MNHEY, SVGAGI. This CDR3 contains 13 residues. The V gene lost 6 bases and the J gene lost 0 bases, with 8 bases spanning the gap. The CDR3 protein is CASRPGMNTEAFF. CDR3 in DNA: TGTGCCAGCAGGCCAGGGATGAACACTGAAGCTTTCTTT.

The rearrangement joins TRBV7-9 to TRBJ1-2, with TRBD1 identical over 12 bases. Germline V lookup: CDR1 SEHNR, CDR2 FQNEAQ (reference sequence). The V gene end was trimmed by 2 bases and the J gene end by 2 bases; junction bases not matched to a gene: 6. CDR3 length equals 17 residues. The CDR3 DNA reads TGTGCCAGCAGCTTAAGGGACAGGGGGCAGCTCAACTATGGCTACACCTTC. Its protein product is CASSLRDRGQLNYGYTF.

The genes are TRBV7-8 and TRBJ1-6; D unclear. There are 14 residues in the CDR3. With 2 bases removed from V and 7 bases from J, the gap between germline ends came to 9 bases. CDR1 and CDR2 (germline): SGHVS, FQNEAQ. The CDR3 is CASSLLAGNSPLHF. In DNA, the CDR3 is TGTGCCAGCAGCTTATTGGCGGGGAATTCACCCCTCCACTTT.

This clonotype was detected a few times. This chain joins TRBV24-1 and TRBJ1-5; no definite D call. This CDR3 contains 15 residues. Per germline, CDR1 KGHDR and CDR2 SFDVKD. The V gene lost 4 bases and the J gene lost 6 bases, with 15 bases spanning the gap. The CDR3 reads CATSDPRTQVQPQHF. CDR3 DNA sequence: TGTGCCACCAGTGACCCTCGGACGCAGGTTCAGCCCCAGCATTTT.

This clonotype was detected once. This chain joins TRBV20-1 and TRBJ1-2; D not certain. CDR3 length: 13 amino acids. Germline CDR1 is DFQATT and CDR2 is SNEGSKA (reference sequence). The V end was cut by 3 bases, the J end by 8 bases, with 16 bases between. CDR3 sequence (DNA): TGCAGTGCTAGCGGTAACGAGTTTGGAGGCTACACCTTC. Translation: CSASGNEFGGYTF.

The rearrangement links TRBV7-9 to TRBJ2-7; D is unresolved. Trimming removed 1 base at V and 5 bases at J, with 12 bases between. The CDR3 is 14 amino acids. Germline V gene data show CDR1 as SEHNR and CDR2 as FQNEAQ (reference sequence). DNA of the CDR3: TGTGCCAGCAGCTTAGGCGTGGGGTCCCACGAGCAGTACTTC. This translates into CASSLGVGSHEQYF.

This clonotype appeared a single time. The rearrangement joins TRBV15 to TRBJ1-2, with 10 bases matching TRBD1. CDR1 is LNHNV and CDR2 is YYDKDF in the germline V gene (reference sequence). V trimming: 5 bases; J trimming: 3 bases; junction bases outside the gene matches: 12. The CDR3 has 17 amino acids. The CDR3 here is CATSPIARTGGDYGYTF. The CDR3 nucleotides are TGTGCCACCAGCCCGATAGCCCGGACAGGGGGGGACTATGGCTACACCTTC. Looking up the rest from reference TRBV15 and TRBJ1-2 gives the full variable domain: DAMVIQNPRYQVTQFGKPVTLSCSQTLNHNVMYWYQQKSSQAPKLLFHYYDKDFNNEADTPDNFQSRRPNTSFCFLDIRSPGLGDTAMYLCATSPIARTGGDYGYTFGSGTRLTVV.

This clonotype was seen once. The gene calls are TRBV19 and TRBJ2-7; 8 bases line up with TRBD1. The CDR3 is 15 residues long. V lost 2 bases, J lost 6 bases, and 9 bases stayed unmatched. Germline loops: CDR1 LNHDA, CDR2 SQIVND (reference sequence). The DNA of the CDR3 is TGTGCCAGTAGTATAAGTACCGGGACAGGCGTCGAGCAGTACTTC. This sequence encodes CASSISTGTGVEQYF.